A selection of T cell receptor beta chains follows, all from one sample in a study of OX40 agonist ivuxolimab in advanced cancers. Using immunoSEQ multiplex PCR, the repertoire was profiled, and TCRdb retains in-frame clones only, with some absent. Of about 64,000 clones listed, around 90% are singletons. Source: CD4+ or CD8+ T cells sorted from blood, taken in a trial of the OX40 agonist ivuxolimab. The receptors were sampled from an adult with an advanced solid tumor such as melanoma, head and neck, liver or kidney cancer. Both conserved end residues are part of each CDR3. The D gene is left open where the match is weak. The size field is filled for only some rows; it gives once, few, many or a size class.

TRBJ2-7	TRBV6-6	-	12	-	TGTGCCAGCAGTGCAGATAACTACGAGCAGTACTTC	CASSADNYEQYF
TRBJ1-4	TRBV10-2	TRBD1	16	-	TGCGCCAGTTCCGGGACAGGGGGTGGAACTAATGAAAAACTGTTTTTT	CASSGTGGGTNEKLFF
TRBJ1-1	TRBV5-6	TRBD1	15	-	TGTGCCAGCAGCTCCGGACAGGGGGCGAGGGCTGAAGCTTTCTTT	CASSSGQGARAEAFF
TRBJ1-4	TRBV6-6	TRBD1	14	-	TGTGCCAGCAGTCTCGGACAGGGGAATGAAAAACTGTTTTTT	CASSLGQGNEKLFF
TRBJ1-2	TRBV19	TRBD1	14	-	TGTGCCAGTAGTACCCGGACAGGGGACTATGGCTACACCTTC	CASSTRTGDYGYTF
TRBJ2-7	TRBV28	TRBD2	14	-	TGTGCCAGCAGTTTGCGGGGGACCTCCTACGAGCAGTACTTC	CASSLRGTSYEQYF
TRBJ1-5	TRBV10-3	TRBD1	13	-	TGTGCCATCAGCCTTGACAGGGGCCAGCCCCAGCATTTT	CAISLDRGQPQHF
TRBJ1-2	TRBV5-1	TRBD1	14	once	TGCGCCAGCAGCAGGACAGGGGATAATCAGGGCTACACCTTC	CASSRTGDNQGYTF
TRBJ2-2	TRBV9	-	15	-	TGTGCCAGCAGCGTAGGGGGAAATCCCACCGGGGAGCTGTTTTTT	CASSVGGNPTGELFF
TRBJ2-3	TRBV5-1	-	13	-	TGCGCCAGCAGCTTGGGTCGGGCAGATACGCAGTATTTT	CASSLGRADTQYF
TRBJ2-2	TRBV7-9	-	19	-	TGTGCCAGCAGCCCCCGGGGGTATGGGACAGACAGAAGAACCGGGGAGCTGTTTTTT	CASSPRGYGTDRRTGELFF
TRBJ2-6	TRBV6-6	-	16	-	TGTGCCAGCGCACAGGTTCGGACCTCTGGGGCCAACGTCCTGACTTTC	CASAQVRTSGANVLTF
TRBJ2-5	TRBV30	-	12	-	TGTGCCTGGGAGGGAGGGGGAGAGACCCAGTACTTC	CAWEGGGETQYF
TRBJ2-4	TRBV4-1	-	16	-	TGCGCCAGCAGCCAAGGTAACTTTAAAGCCAAAAACATTCAGTACTTC	CASSQGNFKAKNIQYF
TRBJ2-3	TRBV11-2	-	11	-	TGTGCCAGCAGCTTAGAAATTACGCAGTATTTT	CASSLEITQYF
TRBJ2-7	TRBV29-1	-	12	-	TGCAGCGCGGAAGGGACATCCTACGAGCAGTACTTC	CSAEGTSYEQYF
TRBJ2-1	TRBV18	TRBD2	16	-	TGTGCCAGCTCCCGGCGAGAGACTAGCGGGATGGGTGAGCAGTTCTTC	CASSRRETSGMGEQFF
TRBJ2-3	TRBV9	-	13	-	TGTGCCAGCAGCGAAGGCGGCACAGATACGCAGTATTTT	CASSEGGTDTQYF